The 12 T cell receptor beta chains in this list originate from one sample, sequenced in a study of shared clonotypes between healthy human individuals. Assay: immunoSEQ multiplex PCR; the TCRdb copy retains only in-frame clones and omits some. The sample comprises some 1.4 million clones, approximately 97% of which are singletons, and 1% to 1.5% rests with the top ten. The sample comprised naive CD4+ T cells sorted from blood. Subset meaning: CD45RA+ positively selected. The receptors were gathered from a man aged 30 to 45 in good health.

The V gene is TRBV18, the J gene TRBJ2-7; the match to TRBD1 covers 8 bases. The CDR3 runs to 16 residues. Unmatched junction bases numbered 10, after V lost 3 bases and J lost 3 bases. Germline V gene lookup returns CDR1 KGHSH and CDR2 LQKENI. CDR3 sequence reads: CASSPLQGAPNYEQYF. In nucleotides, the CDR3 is TGTGCCAGCTCACCGCTCCAGGGGGCACCTAACTACGAGCAGTACTTC.

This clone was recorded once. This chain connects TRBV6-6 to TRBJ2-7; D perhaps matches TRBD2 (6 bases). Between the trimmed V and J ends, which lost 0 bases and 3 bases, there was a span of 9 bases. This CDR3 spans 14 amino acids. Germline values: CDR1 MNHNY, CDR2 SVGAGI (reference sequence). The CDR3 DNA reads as TGTGCCAGCAGTTACTCGGGACTTGGCTACGAGCAGTACTTC. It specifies CASSYSGLGYEQYF.

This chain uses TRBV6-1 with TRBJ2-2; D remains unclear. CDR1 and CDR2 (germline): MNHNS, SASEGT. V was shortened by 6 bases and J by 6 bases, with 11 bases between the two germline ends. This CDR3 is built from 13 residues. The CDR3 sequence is CASSETRSGELFF. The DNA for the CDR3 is TGTGCCAGCAGCGAGACCCGATCCGGGGAGCTGTTTTTT.

CDR3 loop: CASSPRVNQPQHF. CDR3 in DNA: TGCGCCAGCAGCCCGAGGGTAAATCAGCCCCAGCATTTT. V is TRBV4-3 and J is TRBJ1-5; D is undetermined. The CDR3 is 13 residues long. Trimming left V 4 bases short and J 4 bases short, with 8 bases between. The germline gives CDR1 LGHNA, CDR2 YSLEER.

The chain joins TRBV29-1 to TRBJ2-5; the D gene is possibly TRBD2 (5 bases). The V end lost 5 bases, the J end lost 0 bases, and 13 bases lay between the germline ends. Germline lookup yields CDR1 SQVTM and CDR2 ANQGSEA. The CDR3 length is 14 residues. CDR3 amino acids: CSVQVGVHQETQYF. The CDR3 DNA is TGCAGCGTTCAGGTGGGAGTTCACCAAGAGACCCAGTACTTC.

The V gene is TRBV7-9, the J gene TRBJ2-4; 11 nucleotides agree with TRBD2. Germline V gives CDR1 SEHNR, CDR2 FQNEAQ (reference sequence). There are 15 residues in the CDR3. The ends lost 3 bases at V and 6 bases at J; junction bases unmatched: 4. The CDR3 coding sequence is TGTGCCAGCAGCTTTCTACTAGCGGGAGTAAACATTCAGTACTTC. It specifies CASSFLLAGVNIQYF.

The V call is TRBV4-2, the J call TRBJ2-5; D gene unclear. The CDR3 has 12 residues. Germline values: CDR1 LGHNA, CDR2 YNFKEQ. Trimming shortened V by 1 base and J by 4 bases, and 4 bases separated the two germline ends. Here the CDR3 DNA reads TGTGCCAGCAGCCAAGGAGGAGAGACCCAGTACTTC. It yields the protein CASSQGGETQYF.

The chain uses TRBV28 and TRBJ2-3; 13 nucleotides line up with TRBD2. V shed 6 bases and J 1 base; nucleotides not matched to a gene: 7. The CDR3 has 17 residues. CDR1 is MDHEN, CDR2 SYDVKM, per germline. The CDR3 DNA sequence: TGTGCCAGCAGCTTAATCGGACTAGCGGGAGGCACAGATACGCAGTATTTT. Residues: CASSLIGLAGGTDTQYF. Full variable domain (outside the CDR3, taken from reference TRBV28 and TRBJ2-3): DVKVTQSSRYLVKRTGEKVFLECVQDMDHENMFWYRQDPGLGLRLIYFSYDVKMKEKGDIPEGYSVSREKKERFSLILESASTNQTSMYLCASSLIGLAGGTDTQYFGPGTRLTVL.

CDR3 bases: TGTGCCACCAGCAGAGCCGGGTTAAGTCCCGAGAGTGAGCAGTTCTTC. It is translated as CATSRAGLSPESEQFF. This chain uses TRBV15 with TRBJ2-1; D is ambiguous. CDR1 is LNHNV and CDR2 is YYDKDF in the germline V gene (reference sequence). The ends were cut back, 1 base at V and 9 bases at J, with 19 bases in the middle. This CDR3 is built from 16 residues.

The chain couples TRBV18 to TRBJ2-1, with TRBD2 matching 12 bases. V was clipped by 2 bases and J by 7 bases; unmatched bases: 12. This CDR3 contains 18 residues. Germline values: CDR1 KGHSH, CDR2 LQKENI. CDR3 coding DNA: TGTGCCAGCTCACCAACGGAACTAGCGGGAGGCATCTCGAATGAGCAGTTCTTC. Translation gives CASSPTELAGGISNEQFF.

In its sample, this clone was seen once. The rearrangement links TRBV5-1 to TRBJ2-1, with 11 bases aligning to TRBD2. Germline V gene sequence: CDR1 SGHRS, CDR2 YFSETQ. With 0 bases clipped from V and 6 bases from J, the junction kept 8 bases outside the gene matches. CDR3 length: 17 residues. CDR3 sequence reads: CASSLEVLAGGSNEQFF. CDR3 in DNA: TGCGCCAGCAGCTTGGAGGTTCTAGCGGGAGGATCCAATGAGCAGTTCTTC.

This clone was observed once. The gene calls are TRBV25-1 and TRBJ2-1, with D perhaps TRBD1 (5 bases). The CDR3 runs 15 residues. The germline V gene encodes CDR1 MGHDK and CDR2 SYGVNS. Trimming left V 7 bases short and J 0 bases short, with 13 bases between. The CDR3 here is CASIPQGSSYNEQFF. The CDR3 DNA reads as TGTGCCAGCATTCCTCAGGGAAGCTCCTACAATGAGCAGTTCTTC.